This passage covers 5 T cell receptor beta chains from one sample sequenced in a study of graft-versus-host responses after intestinal transplantation. The data were produced by immunoSEQ multiplex PCR, yet TCRdb's version contains in-frame clones alone and is incomplete. The table shows over 10,000 clones, with around 84% occurring only once. The source material was PBMCs, sampled just over 300 days after intestinal transplant. The source is a human patient who received an intestinal transplant, so some T cells may come from the graft donor.

The V gene is TRBV6-1, the J gene TRBJ2-4, with no clear D. The CDR3 loop spans 13 amino acids. Trimming stripped 6 bases from V and 9 bases from J, with 15 bases between. In germline, CDR1 is MNHNS, CDR2 SASEGT. Written as DNA, the CDR3 is TGTGCCAGCAGGGACCTCGATATGGGCATTCAGTACTTC. Residues: CASRDLDMGIQYF.

The rearrangement joins TRBV30 to TRBJ2-3, with TRBD2 identical over 7 bases. The CDR3 consists of 11 residues. CDR1 GTSNPN and CDR2 SVGIG come from the germline V gene (reference sequence). CDR3 amino acids: CGRETGDTQYF. In DNA, the CDR3 is TGTGGGCGGGAGACGGGAGATACGCAGTATTTT.

This chain joins TRBV18 and TRBJ2-1; no reliable D call. Trimming shortened V by 6 bases and J by 4 bases, and 10 bases separated the two germline ends. Germline CDR1 and CDR2: KGHSH and LQKENI. CDR3 size: 13 residues. The CDR3 DNA sequence: TGTGCCAGCTCCCGCCCAGGTTACAATGAGCAGTTCTTC. Its protein product is CASSRPGYNEQFF.

This chain uses TRBV28 with TRBJ2-7; no reliable D call. The V end lost 4 bases, the J end lost 7 bases, and 11 bases lay between the germline ends. From germline, CDR1 is MDHEN and CDR2 SYDVKM. This CDR3 has 12 amino acids. The CDR3 DNA reads TGTGCCAGCAGTTACCTAGTTGGGGAGCAGTACTTC. The encoded protein is CASSYLVGEQYF.

This chain connects TRBV9 to TRBJ2-6; perhaps TRBD2 as D (5 bases). V was pared by 0 bases and J by 4 bases, with 8 bases between. CDR1 is SGDLS and CDR2 is YYNGEE in the germline V gene. The CDR3 length is 15 residues. The CDR3 reads CASSVGGRGANVLTF. CDR3 DNA: TGTGCCAGCAGCGTAGGTGGGAGAGGGGCCAACGTCCTGACTTTC.